These T cell receptor beta chains were read from a single sample in a study of T cell repertoires in cytomegalovirus infection. TCRdb called the reads again in MiXCR, with one record for every CDR3 protein. The sample yields tens of thousands of distinct CDR3 sequences, 22% seen once. The antigens for these receptors are not known. The material sequenced was PBMCs, sequenced either directly or after in vitro stimulation (not recorded which). These receptor sequences come from a human donor in good health (CMV status not recorded). Some clones in this sample may be carry-over from other donors' samples. The CDR3 runs from the conserved cysteine through the conserved F or W. A D gene is named only where the DNA matches it firmly. Clone size, where shown, is once, few, many, or a class for clones that have expanded.

J	D	size	V	DNA	CDR3
TRBJ2-7	TRBD2	few	TRBV27	TGTGCCAGCAGTGTTGCGGGGGCCTACGAGCAGTACTTC	CASSVAGAYEQYF
TRBJ2-5	.	.	TRBV30	TGTGCCTGGAGCCAGGCAGGAGTTAGCGGCCAAGAGACCCAGTACTTC	CAWSQAGVSGQETQYF
TRBJ1-5	TRBD1	few	TRBV4-1	TGCGCCAGCAGCCAAGCCGGGACAGGGGCGAATCAGCCCCAGCATTTT	CASSQAGTGANQPQHF
TRBJ1-5	TRBD1	many	TRBV6-5	TGTGCCAGTACAGGGGGCGGTAATCAGCCCCAGCATTTT	CASTGGGNQPQHF
TRBJ2-1	.	.	TRBV6-2/TRBV6-3	TGTGCCAGCAGTTACCACTCTCTCGGGCGAGAAGGGGAGCAGTTCTTC	CASSYHSLGREGEQFF
TRBJ2-7	.	few	TRBV6-6	TGTGCCAGCAGTTACTCTAGCGGAGACTCCTACGAGCAGTACTTC	CASSYSSGDSYEQYF
TRBJ1-2	.	.	TRBV19	TGTGCCAGTATAAAGGGAGGTGGGAACTCGTATGGCTACACCTTC	CASIKGGGNSYGYTF
TRBJ1-2	TRBD1	.	TRBV28	TGTGCCAGCAGTTTAGCCAGGGGGCAAGTCTATGGCTACACCTTC	CASSLARGQVYGYTF
TRBJ1-3	.	.	TRBV7-2	TGTGCCAGCAGCTTCTCCAGGACAGCTGGAAACACCATATATTTT	CASSFSRTAGNTIYF
TRBJ2-3	.	many	TRBV7-2	TGTGCCAGCAGCTTAGGGCAGAGAACAGATACGCAGTATTTT	CASSLGQRTDTQYF
TRBJ1-6	.	.	TRBV7-6	TGTGCCAGCAGCTTAGTCCGGGACACAAATTCACCCCTCCACTTT	CASSLVRDTNSPLHF
TRBJ1-2	TRBD1	few	TRBV5-4	TGTGCCAGCAGCTTGGACTACTACAGGGGGGGTGGCTACACCTTC	CASSLDYYRGGGYTF
TRBJ1-6	.	.	TRBV12-3/TRBV12-4	TGTGCCAGCAGTTTCCGTCTGGAGAATTCACCCCTCCACTTT	CASSFRLENSPLHF
TRBJ1-1	.	few	TRBV7-4	TGTGCCAGCAGCTTAGAACAGGTCACTGAAGCTTTCTTT	CASSLEQVTEAFF
TRBJ2-5	TRBD2	.	TRBV6-5	TGTGCCAGCAGTTACTCGGGTAGCGGGCTACAAGAGACCCAGTACTTC	CASSYSGSGLQETQYF
TRBJ2-5	TRBD2	.	TRBV6-5	TGTGCCAGCGGGGGCGGGACTAGCGGTCAAGAGACCCAGTACTTC	CASGGGTSGQETQYF
TRBJ1-1	.	.	TRBV15	TGTGCCACCAGGCCTCGGGGCTGGGTGAACACTGAAGCTTTCTTT	CATRPRGWVNTEAFF
TRBJ2-2	.	.	TRBV15	TGTGCCACCAGAGGGGGGAGCAGAACGAACACCGGGGAGCTGTTTTTT	CATRGGSRTNTGELFF
TRBJ2-2	.	.	TRBV6-2/TRBV6-3	TGTGCCAGCAGTTACGCAGGGACGGTCACCGGGGAGCTGTTTTTT	CASSYAGTVTGELFF
TRBJ1-5	TRBD1	few	TRBV2	TGTGCCAGCAGTGGACAGGGGGTAAGGAATCAGCCCCAGCATTTT	CASSGQGVRNQPQHF
TRBJ2-1	.	few	TRBV6-2/TRBV6-3	TGTGCCAGCAGTTTGACAGCTCCCTACAATGAGCAGTTCTTC	CASSLTAPYNEQFF
TRBJ1-3	.	many	TRBV7-2	TGTGCCAGCTCGCTCACAGGATACTCTGGAAACACCATATATTTT	CASSLTGYSGNTIYF
TRBJ1-1	.	.	TRBV5-8	TGTGCCAGCAGAATAGGTGGGCAGTCCACTGAAGCTTTCTTT	CASRIGGQSTEAFF
TRBJ2-1	TRBD2	.	TRBV24-1	TGTGCCACCAGTGTGGGTAGCGGGGTCCCCATACTATACATTGAGCAGTTCTTC	CATSVGSGVPILYIEQFF
TRBJ2-1	.	few	TRBV11-1	TGTGCCAGCAGCTTGAGAGGGTACTACAATGAGCAGTTCTTC	CASSLRGYYNEQFF
TRBJ1-5	.	few	TRBV5-6	TGTGCCAGCAGCGGGGGGGCTTTCAATCAGCCCCAGCATTTT	CASSGGAFNQPQHF
TRBJ2-1	.	many	TRBV7-2	TGTGCCAGCAGCTTAGGCGGACCATACAATGAGCAGTTCTTC	CASSLGGPYNEQFF
TRBJ1-1	.	.	TRBV28	TGTGCCAGCAGTCCCCGGGGAAGGACTGAAGCTTTCTTT	CASSPRGRTEAFF
TRBJ2-5	TRBD2	many	TRBV7-2	TGTGCCAGCAGCTTAGAGGGGAGGGTAGGGGCTGGGGAGACCCAGTACTTC	CASSLEGRVGAGETQYF
TRBJ2-1	.	.	TRBV7-2	TGTGCCAGCAGCTTAATCCCGGCAGGCCAGGCCTACAATGAGCAGTTCTTC	CASSLIPAGQAYNEQFF
TRBJ2-5	TRBD2	.	TRBV7-2	TGTGCCAGCAGCCCACGCGGGAGGTTGAGAGAGACCCAGTACTTC	CASSPRGRLRETQYF
TRBJ2-3	TRBD1	many	TRBV7-6	TGTTCTAGCACCCCGGGACAGGGAGACACAGATACGCAGTATTTT	CSSTPGQGDTDTQYF
TRBJ2-1	.	many	TRBV7-2	TGTGCCAGCAGCTCTAGGGCTAGTAACAATGAGCAGTTCTTC	CASSSRASNNEQFF
TRBJ2-3	TRBD2	.	TRBV7-2	TGTGCCAGCAGCTTAGCGTTATCTAGCGGGAGGGCGTCAGATACGCAGTATTTT	CASSLALSSGRASDTQYF
TRBJ2-7	TRBD2	few	TRBV7-3	TGTGCCAGCAGCGCAGGGCGGGAGCGGTCCTACGAGCAGTACTTC	CASSAGRERSYEQYF
TRBJ2-3	.	.	TRBV28	TGTGCCAGCAGACCACGCCACAGGGATACTAGCACAGATACGCAGTATTTT	CASRPRHRDTSTDTQYF
TRBJ2-7	.	few	TRBV7-9	TGTGCCAGCAGCTTAACTATGGCTAGCGTATCCTACGAGCAGTACTTC	CASSLTMASVSYEQYF
TRBJ2-1	.	many	TRBV7-2	TGTGCCAGCAGCTCTCAAGGTTTGGGGAATGAGCAGTTCTTC	CASSSQGLGNEQFF
TRBJ1-2	.	.	TRBV5-6	TGTGCCAGCAGAACTGGGGGCAGTGGCTACACCTTC	CASRTGGSGYTF
TRBJ2-2	TRBD1	few	TRBV12-3/TRBV12-4	TGTGCCAGCAGACTGGACAGGGGTATGCGTGGCAAAACCGGGGAGCTGTTTTTT	CASRLDRGMRGKTGELFF
TRBJ2-1	TRBD2	few	TRBV27	TGTGCCAGCAGTTTAAAGGGACTAGCGGGAGGGCGCAGTGAGCAGTTCTTC	CASSLKGLAGGRSEQFF
TRBJ2-2	TRBD2	many	TRBV7-8	TGTGCCAGCAGCTTTAAAGGGCGCGGGAGAACGGGGACCGGGGAGCTGTTTTTT	CASSFKGRGRTGTGELFF
TRBJ2-3	TRBD1	.	TRBV7-9	TGTGCCAGCAGCATAAGGACAGGCCGATTTTGGACAGATACGCAGTATTTT	CASSIRTGRFWTDTQYF